These 22 T cell receptor beta chains originate from one sample sequenced in a study of radiotherapy plus CTLA-4 blockade in lung cancer listed by TCRdb under 2018. Library generation was performed with the immunoSEQ multiplex PCR assay. TCRdb carries this immuneACCESS record with in-frame sequences only. Its versions omit some clonotypes, under half of them owing to an unresolved V gene in the studies checked, with the rest unexplained. The sample table records about 110,000 clones; approximately 80% of these occur just once. 2.5% to 3.5% of the sample belongs to the ten largest clones. The material was peripheral blood, obtained from a patient treated with radiotherapy plus ipilimumab. The source is a human donor with non-small cell lung cancer that progressed on radiotherapy plus ipilimumab. Some clones in this sample may be carry-over from other donors' samples.

The chain combines TRBV6-6 with TRBJ2-7; 7 bases align to TRBD2. V lost 2 bases, J lost 4 bases, and 8 bases stayed unmatched. The CDR3 runs to 15 residues. Per germline, CDR1 MNHNY and CDR2 SVGAGI (reference sequence). The CDR3 DNA sequence: TGTGCCAGCAGTTACCACCGGGGGGAGGGATACGAGCAGTACTTC. Translating gives CASSYHRGEGYEQYF.

V and J are TRBV27 and TRBJ1-1; tentative D call: TRBD1 (5 bases). This CDR3 is built from 14 residues. The ends were cut back, 6 bases at V and 4 bases at J, with 15 bases in the middle. The germline gives CDR1 MNHEY, CDR2 SMNVEV (reference sequence). The CDR3 nucleotides read TGTGCCAGCAGCGCCTCGGGGGTATTCACTGAAGCTTTCTTT. Residues: CASSASGVFTEAFF.

The V and J genes are TRBV27 and TRBJ1-1; possible D gene TRBD1, 5 bases. The CDR3 spans 15 residues. The V end was cut by 6 bases, the J end by 2 bases, with 16 bases between. From germline, CDR1 is MNHEY and CDR2 SMNVEV (reference sequence). The CDR3 region has the DNA TGTGCCAGCAGGGACTGGGACCGTGATAACACTGAAGCTTTCTTT. Translation: CASRDWDRDNTEAFF.

V usage is TRBV5-1 and J usage is TRBJ2-3, with 7 bases matching TRBD1. The germline V gene encodes CDR1 SGHRS and CDR2 YFSETQ. V trimming: 4 bases; J trimming: 1 base; junction bases outside the gene matches: 9. The CDR3 sequence is 16 residues long. The CDR3 reads CASSASRTGGTDTQYF. CDR3 in DNA: TGCGCCAGCAGCGCAAGCAGGACAGGAGGCACAGATACGCAGTATTTT.

J is TRBJ2-7 and V is TRBV6-1; D remains unclear. V dropped 0 bases and J dropped 4 bases, with 7 bases sitting between them. Per germline, CDR1 MNHNS and CDR2 SASEGT. The length of the CDR3 is 13 residues. CDR3 sequence (DNA): TGTGCCAGCAGTGAAGCCCCGATATACGAGCAGTACTTC. Its translation: CASSEAPIYEQYF.

The V gene is TRBV7-6, the J gene TRBJ2-7; D is perhaps TRBD1 (5 bases). Trimming cost V 2 bases and J 2 bases, with 22 bases left between them. The V gene's germline CDR1 is SGHVS and CDR2 FNYEAQ. CDR3 size: 18 residues. In nucleotides, the CDR3 is TGTGCCAGCAGCTTATCTCCCCCCTACTTGGAGACAGCCTACGAGCAGTACTTC. Translation: CASSLSPPYLETAYEQYF.

On this clone itself: The identical CDR3 is also encoded by other nucleotide sequences in the sample. The chain carries TRBV15 and TRBJ2-2, with D hard to call. The germline V and J ends were trimmed by 0 bases and 5 bases, with 7 bases remaining between them. Germline values: CDR1 LNHNV, CDR2 YYDKDF (reference sequence). This CDR3 is 14 amino acids long. CDR3 in amino acids: CATSRDHGTGELFF. CDR3 nucleotides: TGTGCCACCAGCAGAGATCATGGTACCGGGGAGCTGTTTTTT. Full variable domain (rest looked up from reference TRBV15 and TRBJ2-2): DAMVIQNPRYQVTQFGKPVTLSCSQTLNHNVMYWYQQKSSQAPKLLFHYYDKDFNNEADTPDNFQSRRPNTSFCFLDIRSPGLGDTAMYLCATSRDHGTGELFFGEGSRLTVL.

This clone was seen a few times. The rearrangement uses TRBV10-1 and TRBJ2-3, with 8 bases matching TRBD1. Trimming at V came to 7 bases and at J to 1 base, leaving 7 bases not matched to a gene. Germline CDR1 reads WNHNN; CDR2 reads SYGVQD (reference sequence). The CDR3 is 15 residues long. CDR3 DNA sequence: TGCGCCAGCAATATTCCGGGACAGGGCACAGATACGCAGTATTTT. The encoded protein is CASNIPGQGTDTQYF.

This clone was found a few times. V usage is TRBV7-6 and J usage is TRBJ2-1; tentative D call: TRBD2 (6 bases). Germline V gene lookup returns CDR1 SGHVS and CDR2 FNYEAQ. The CDR3 is made up of 12 amino acids. The V end was cut by 5 bases, the J end by 12 bases, with 14 bases between. Written as DNA, the CDR3 is TGTGCCAGCAGCATCTACACCGGGAGGCAGTTCTTC. This encodes CASSIYTGRQFF.

V is TRBV7-3 and J is TRBJ2-5; D perhaps matches TRBD1 (5 bases). With 2 bases removed from V and 0 bases from J, the gap between germline ends came to 16 bases. The CDR3 sequence is 17 residues long. The V gene's germline CDR1 is SGHTA and CDR2 FQGTGA. In DNA form, the CDR3 reads TGTGCCAGCAGCTTAGGGGTGGCGCGACAGCACCAAGAGACCCAGTACTTC. Protein sequence: CASSLGVARQHQETQYF.

CDR3 residues: CASRAGSLTPNEQFF. For the CDR3, the DNA is TGTGCCAGCAGAGCGGGATCCCTCACCCCGAATGAGCAGTTCTTC. This chain connects TRBV7-2 to TRBJ2-1; 7 bases are shared with TRBD2. The CDR3 sequence is 15 residues long. CDR1 and CDR2 from the germline V gene are SGHTA and FQGNSA. The V gene end was trimmed by 6 bases and the J gene end by 7 bases; junction bases not matched to a gene: 12.

This chain links TRBV5-1 with TRBJ2-7; D unresolved. CDR1 is SGHRS, CDR2 YFSETQ, per germline. V was cut by 0 bases and J by 5 bases, with 12 bases left in between. CDR3 size: 14 residues. In nucleotides, the CDR3 is TGCGCCAGCAGCTTGGCCTTAGGGTCCCACGAGCAGTACTTC. It is translated as CASSLALGSHEQYF.

The chain joins TRBV25-1 to TRBJ2-3; a weak D match, TRBD1 (6 bases). Germline V CDR1 and CDR2: MGHDK, SYGVNS. The CDR3 spans 13 residues. V lost 3 bases, J lost 5 bases, and 9 bases lay in between. The CDR3 nucleotides are TGTGCCAGCAGTGAGGGGGCTATAGATACGCAGTATTTT. Its protein is CASSEGAIDTQYF.

This clone was seen only once. The CDR3 bases are TGTGCCCTGGGACTGACTGGAAACACCATATATTTT. It is translated as CALGLTGNTIYF. The V gene is TRBV30, the J gene TRBJ1-3; tentative D call: TRBD1 (5 bases). V lost 8 bases and J 2 bases, leaving 10 bases between the germline ends. Germline V gene sequence: CDR1 GTSNPN, CDR2 SVGIG (reference sequence). This CDR3 is 12 amino acids long. The full variable domain, with the rest looked up from reference TRBV30 and TRBJ1-3, is SQTIHQWPATLVQPVGSPLSLECTVEGTSNPNLYWYRQAAGRGLQLLFYSVGIGQISSEVPQNLSASRPQDRQFILSSKKLLLSDSGFYLCALGLTGNTIYFGEGSWLTVV.

V usage is TRBV11-3 and J usage is TRBJ2-5; D possibly uses TRBD1 or TRBD2 (6 bases each). The CDR3 spans 14 residues. Germline V gene lookup returns CDR1 SGHNT and CDR2 YENEEA. V gave up 1 base and J gave up 5 bases, with 11 bases separating them. As DNA, the CDR3 is TGTGCCAGCAGCTTAGCGGGGGCGGGGGAGACCCAGTACTTC. Protein product: CASSLAGAGETQYF.

This chain joins TRBV28 and TRBJ1-1; TRBD1 agrees at 8 bases. Germline-derived CDR1 and CDR2 are MDHEN and SYDVKM. This CDR3 comprises 15 residues. The J segment lost 4 bases and the V segment lost 2 bases, leaving 6 bases of the junction unmatched. Here the CDR3 DNA reads TGTGCCAGCAGTTTACGGCAGGGGGCTGCCACTGAAGCTTTCTTT. Its translation is CASSLRQGAATEAFF.

The rearrangement joins TRBV4-2 to TRBJ2-1; 8 nucleotides align to TRBD2. The CDR3 consists of 17 residues. V lost 0 bases to trimming and J lost 4 bases; unmatched junction nucleotides: 8. Germline values: CDR1 LGHNA, CDR2 YNFKEQ. This CDR3 reads CASSQDESGGPYNEQFF. The CDR3 DNA is TGTGCCAGCAGCCAAGATGAGTCGGGGGGGCCGTACAATGAGCAGTTCTTC.

The chain links TRBV19 to TRBJ1-1, with a tentative D call TRBD1 (6 bases). The V gene lost 4 bases and the J gene lost 5 bases, with 14 bases spanning the gap. The CDR3 contains 14 residues. CDR1 and CDR2 (germline): LNHDA, SQIVND (reference sequence). As DNA, the CDR3 is TGTGCCAGTAGTAGGGGGGCAGGGCGGACTGAAGCTTTCTTT. As protein: CASSRGAGRTEAFF.

The chain is built from TRBV2 and TRBJ1-2, with unresolved D. Germline assignment: CDR1 SNHLY and CDR2 FYNNEI. CDR3 size: 11 residues. Deletions cut 10 bases from V and 6 bases from J, with 12 bases between. CDR3 loop: CATALVDGYTF. CDR3 bases: TGTGCCACCGCCCTTGTGGATGGCTACACCTTC.

The rearrangement links TRBV5-4 to TRBJ2-5; D might be TRBD2 (5 bases). The assigned J gene may be wrong: the sequence end matches TRBJ2-7 better. Germline-derived CDR1 and CDR2 are SGHNT and YYREEE (reference sequence). The CDR3 has 15 amino acids. In nucleotides, the CDR3 is TGTGCCAGCAGCTCCCGGGCCGGAGGTGCCTACGAGCAGTACTTC. It is translated as CASSSRAGGAYEQYF.

With respect to this clone: Distinct nucleotide sequences in the sample also encode this CDR3. The chain uses TRBV7-2 and TRBJ1-1, with D tentatively TRBD1 (5 bases). V shed 3 bases and J shed 1 base, with 9 bases lying between them. Germline lookup yields CDR1 SGHTA and CDR2 FQGNSA. The CDR3 length is 14 residues. The CDR3 sequence is CASSLVGGNTEAFF. CDR3 coding DNA: TGTGCCAGCAGCTTGGTCGGGGGGAACACTGAAGCTTTCTTT.

The J gene is TRBJ2-7, the V gene TRBV7-2; D is undetermined. Trimming shortened V by 2 bases and J by 3 bases, and 8 bases separated the two germline ends. This CDR3 region has 13 residues. Per germline, CDR1 SGHTA and CDR2 FQGNSA. The CDR3 loop is CASSLRSNYEQYF. The CDR3 nucleotides are TGTGCCAGCAGCTTAAGGAGCAACTACGAGCAGTACTTC.